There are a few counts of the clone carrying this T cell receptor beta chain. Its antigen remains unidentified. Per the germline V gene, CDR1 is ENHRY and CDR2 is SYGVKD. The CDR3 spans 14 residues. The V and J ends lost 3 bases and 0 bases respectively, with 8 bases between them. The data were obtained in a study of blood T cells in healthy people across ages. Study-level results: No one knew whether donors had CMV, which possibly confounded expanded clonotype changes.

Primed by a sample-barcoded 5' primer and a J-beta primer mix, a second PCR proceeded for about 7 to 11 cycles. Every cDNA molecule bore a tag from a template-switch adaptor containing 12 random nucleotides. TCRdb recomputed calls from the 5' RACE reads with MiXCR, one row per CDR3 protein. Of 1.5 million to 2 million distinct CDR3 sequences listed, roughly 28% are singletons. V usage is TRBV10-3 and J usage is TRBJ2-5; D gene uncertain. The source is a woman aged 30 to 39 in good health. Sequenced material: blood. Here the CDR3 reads CAISDGPNQETQYF. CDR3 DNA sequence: TGTGCCATCAGTGACGGACCGAACCAAGAGACCCAGTACTTC.